This entry features one T cell receptor beta chain sequence. These data originate in a study of T-cell reconstitution after alpha-beta-depleted transplantation in children. Unique molecular identifiers were used to barcode this TCRbeta library. TCRdb reanalysed the PCR reads using MiXCR and keeps one entry per CDR3 protein. The data contain about 1,000,000 distinct CDR3 sequences, around 30% of them singletons. Germline lookup yields CDR1 DFQATT and CDR2 SNEGSKA (reference sequence). This CDR3 comprises 15 residues. V was shortened by 0 bases and J by 1 base, with 10 bases between the two germline ends.

J is TRBJ1-3 and V is TRBV20-1; D possibly corresponds to TRBD1 (6 bases). Here the sequenced sample was PBMCs, mostly from graft donor cells, taken 360 days after TCRalphabeta/CD19-depleted stem cell transplant. The TCR sequence derives from a boy under two years old who had a stem cell transplant for SCID, so the T cells may come from the graft donor. For the CDR3, the DNA is TGCAGTGCTAGAGAAAGGGGGGGTTCTGGAAACACCATATATTTT. Amino acid sequence: CSARERGGSGNTIYF.